The entry below gives a single T cell receptor (beta chain) sequence along with its context. No antigen is known for it. There are no base qualities to consult, and no much larger clone falls within one base. Its CDR3 holds 15 amino acids, cysteine through phenylalanine. The kept DNA is CDR3 alone, 45 bases in frame from the first base. Via the germline V gene (reference sequence), CDR1 is SGHKS and CDR2 YYEKEE. Trimming removed 1 base from V and 4 bases from J, leaving 14 bases between the germline ends. Taken with the paper, the label for time point translates to: pre-treatment sample, taken before nivolumab and TIL therapy. Adults with stage 4 NSCLC were enrolled in a dual-center phase I trial from 2017 to January 2020. Samples were obtained from a single-arm, open-label phase I trial in which tumor-infiltrating lymphocyte therapy with nivolumab was evaluated in advanced non-small cell lung cancer. Blood mononuclear cells were isolated from EDTA tubes by Ficoll gradient and were snap-frozen as pellets, and DNA was extracted with a Qiagen mini-prep kit.

This sample is part of a study of TIL therapy for anti-PD-1-resistant metastatic lung cancer (TCRdb year 2021). For the study in its entirety: Tumors were collected before any PD-1/PD-L1 blockade, after which patients were given nivolumab, and patients who progressed were given lymphodepletion, an infusion of expanded TIL and IL-2. Among the enrolled patients, the median age was approximately 54 years (range 38-75), and the median tumor PD-L1 proportion score was about 6%. Most of the cohort had lung adenocarcinoma, a handful of tumors were EGFR-mutant and two were ALK-rearranged, and half of the patients were current or former smokers. A median non-synonymous tumor mutation burden of over 1.2 mutations per megabase was determined across the cohort by whole-exome sequencing. T cell receptor beta sequencing of tumor and peripheral blood served to follow clonotypes across the tumor, the expanded TIL product, and serial blood samples.

The study at large found these results: Generalizability was limited because the cohort was highly selected, with more treatment-naive, never-smoker and oncogene-addicted patients included than is typical. The baseline peripheral repertoire was partially replaced by infused TIL clonotypes, which then decayed over months, and persistence showed no apparent association with response. The study protocol defined all tumor marker inferences as exploratory.

TCR beta CDR3 regions were amplified from genomic DNA by bias-controlled multiplex PCR with the immunoSEQ v3 hsTCRB kit. TCR libraries were sequenced on an Illumina NextSeq 500 to 2 million to 2.5 million read pairs for survey level or about 5-6 million for deep level. In the authors' own workflow: Clonality was reported by immunoSEQ Analyzer software, which also assigned V, D and J genes and filtered out non-productive sequences. Repertoires of infused TIL and blood were compared using productive Simpson clonality and the Morisita overlap index of productive TRB rearrangements. For each clone in blood, the absolute clonotype count was estimated by multiplying the lymphocyte count by the CD3+ fraction and by the clone's productive frequency. Sourced from immuneACCESS, this table was stored by TCRdb with only in-frame sequences that have V and J called. A share of the clones is absent; for the studies checked, an unresolved V gene accounts for under half, and the remainder has no known explanation. V, J and clone size reflect that table, while D and trimming were determined from the DNA. The sample table records around 55,000 clones; roughly four fifths of these occur just once. The biggest ten clones account for roughly 3% of the sample.

The sequenced sample was blood, obtained at baseline. The TCR comes from a person between 25 and 79 years old with non-small cell lung cancer. The rearrangement joined TRBV5-5 to TRBJ1-2, with the D gene too uncertain to name. The sequence in DNA is TGTGCCAGCAGCTTGAGGTGGGGTTGGGGCTATGGCTACACCTTC. This gives the protein CASSLRWGWGYGYTF.